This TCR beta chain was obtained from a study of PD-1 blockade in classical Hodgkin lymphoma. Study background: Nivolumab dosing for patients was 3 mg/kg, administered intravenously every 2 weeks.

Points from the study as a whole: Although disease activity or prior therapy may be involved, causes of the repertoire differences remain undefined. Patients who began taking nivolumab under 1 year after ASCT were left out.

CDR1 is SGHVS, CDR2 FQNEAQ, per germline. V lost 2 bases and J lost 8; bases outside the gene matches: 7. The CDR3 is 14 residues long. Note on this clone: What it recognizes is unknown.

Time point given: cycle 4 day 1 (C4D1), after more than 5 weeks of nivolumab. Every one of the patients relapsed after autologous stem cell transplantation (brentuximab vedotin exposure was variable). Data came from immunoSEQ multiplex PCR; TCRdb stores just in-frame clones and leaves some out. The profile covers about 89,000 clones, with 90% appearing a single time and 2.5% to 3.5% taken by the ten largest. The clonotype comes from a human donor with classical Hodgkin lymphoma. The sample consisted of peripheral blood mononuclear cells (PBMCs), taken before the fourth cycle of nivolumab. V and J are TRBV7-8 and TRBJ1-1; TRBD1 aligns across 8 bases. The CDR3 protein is CASSLPDRASEAFF. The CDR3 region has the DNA TGTGCCAGCAGCTTACCGGACAGGGCATCCGAAGCTTTCTTT.